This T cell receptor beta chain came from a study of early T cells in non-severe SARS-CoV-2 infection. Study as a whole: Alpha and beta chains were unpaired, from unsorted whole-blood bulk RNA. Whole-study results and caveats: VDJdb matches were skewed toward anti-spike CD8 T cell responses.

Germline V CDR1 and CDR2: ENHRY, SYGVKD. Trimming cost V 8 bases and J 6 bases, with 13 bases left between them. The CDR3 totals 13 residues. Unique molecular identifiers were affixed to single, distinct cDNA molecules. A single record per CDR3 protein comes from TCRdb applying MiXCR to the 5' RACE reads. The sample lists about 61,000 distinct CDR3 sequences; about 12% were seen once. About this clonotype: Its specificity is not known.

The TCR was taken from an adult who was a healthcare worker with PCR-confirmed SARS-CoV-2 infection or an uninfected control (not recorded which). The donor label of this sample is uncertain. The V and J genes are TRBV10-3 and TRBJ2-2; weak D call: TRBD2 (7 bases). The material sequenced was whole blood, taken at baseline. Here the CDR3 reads CAISGGRSGELFF. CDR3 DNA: TGTGCCATCTCCGGGGGGCGCTCCGGGGAGCTGTTTTTT.